The clone carrying this TCR beta chain was counted once. Antigen: not known. These data come from a study of cytomegalovirus exposure and HLA in healthy donors. Study results and caveats: Most of the TCR beta V segments (in an earlier analysis) were productive either about 90% or about 30% of the time. TCR beta V- and J-gene trimming was later associated with a missense DCLRE1C variant. At a 0.05 false discovery rate, a later analysis found over 15,000 TCR beta sequences to be associated with HLA alleles.

The PCR used 60 Vbeta and 13 Jbeta primers. Data came from immunoSEQ multiplex PCR; TCRdb stores just in-frame clones and leaves some out. The table includes some 160,000 clones, roughly 79% detected once. Nominal health characterized the donors when sampled, though unrecorded immune exposures were likely. The ends were cut back, 2 bases at V and 0 bases at J, with 13 bases in the middle. Germline CDR1 is SGHVS and CDR2 is FQNEAQ. The CDR3 loop spans 16 amino acids. The gene calls are TRBV7-8 and TRBJ1-1; D perhaps matches TRBD1 (6 bases). The source material was PBMCs. The clonotype was recovered from a woman aged 30 to 39 in good health and CMV-seronegative. CDR3 sequence: CASSLRSGVMNTEAFF. CDR3 DNA: TGTGCCAGCAGCTTACGGTCAGGGGTCATGAACACTGAAGCTTTCTTT. Using reference TRBV7-8 and TRBJ1-1 for the parts outside the CDR3, the full variable domain is GAGVSQSPRYKVAKRGQDVALRCDPISGHVSLFWYQQALGQGPEFLTYFQNEAQLDKSGLPSDRFFAERPEGSVSTLKIQRTQQEDSAVYLCASSLRSGVMNTEAFFGQGTRLTVV.